Following are 11 T cell receptor beta chains from one sample sequenced in a study of blood T cell repertoires in COVID-19. TCRdb keeps only in-frame clones here, not all; method: immunoSEQ multiplex PCR. The data hold about 280,000 clones, with about four fifths observed a single time. The sequenced material came from peripheral blood. These receptors were taken from a woman aged 50 to 60 who had recovered from COVID-19.

The rearrangement links TRBV10-3 to TRBJ1-2; D unclear. Germline lookup yields CDR1 ENHRY and CDR2 SYGVKD. V dropped 2 bases and J dropped 1 base, with 5 bases sitting between them. There are 13 residues in the CDR3. CDR3 in DNA: TGTGCCATCAGTGAGACAGTTAACTATGGCTACACCTTC. Translation: CAISETVNYGYTF.

The genes are TRBV7-8 and TRBJ2-1; 9 positions agree with TRBD2. CDR3 size: 17 residues. With V trimmed by 5 bases and J by 14 bases, 22 bases remained unmatched. The germline CDR1 and CDR2 sequences are SGHVS and FQNEAQ. In DNA form, the CDR3 reads TGTGCCAGCAGCCCTCGCCTACTACTAGCGGGCAAGGGGGGGGAGTTCTTC. This encodes CASSPRLLLAGKGGEFF. Full variable domain (rest looked up from reference TRBV7-8 and TRBJ2-1): GAGVSQSPRYKVAKRGQDVALRCDPISGHVSLFWYQQALGQGPEFLTYFQNEAQLDKSGLPSDRFFAERPEGSVSTLKIQRTQQEDSAVYLCASSPRLLLAGKGGEFFGPGTRLTVL.

The chain joins TRBV5-1 to TRBJ1-6, with 7 bases fitting TRBD1. Germline loops: CDR1 SGHRS, CDR2 YFSETQ. This CDR3 has 14 residues. Trimming removed 4 bases from V and 10 bases from J; junction bases left unmatched: 8. This chain's CDR3 is CASSQGDRGSPLHF. The CDR3 DNA sequence: TGCGCCAGCAGCCAGGGGGACAGAGGATCACCCCTCCACTTT.

V is TRBV4-3 and J is TRBJ1-2; possible D gene TRBD1, 5 bases. The germline V and J ends were trimmed by 1 base and 8 bases, with 14 bases remaining between them. The CDR3 loop spans 14 amino acids. Germline CDR1 LGHNA, CDR2 YSLEER. The CDR3, as DNA: TGCGCCAGCAGCCAAGGGGGACTCCAGGAGGGCTACACCTTC. It codes for CASSQGGLQEGYTF.

In its sample, this clone was seen a few times. This rearrangement joins TRBV10-3 to TRBJ2-5; D possibly corresponds to TRBD2 (6 bases). V was trimmed by 5 bases and J by 1 base, leaving 8 bases between them. This CDR3 is 13 amino acids long. In germline, CDR1 is ENHRY, CDR2 SYGVKD. The CDR3 nucleotides are TGTGCCATCAGTCTAGCGCCCCAAGAGACCCAGTACTTC. Translation gives CAISLAPQETQYF.

The V and J genes are TRBV27 and TRBJ1-6; 7 bases map to TRBD1. This CDR3 spans 17 amino acids. The V gene end was trimmed by 5 bases and the J gene end by 7 bases; junction bases not matched to a gene: 14. In germline, CDR1 is MNHEY, CDR2 SMNVEV (reference sequence). The CDR3 DNA reads as TGTGCCAGCAGTCCCCATAGGGGGACAGTAGCCAATTCACCCCTCCACTTT. As protein: CASSPHRGTVANSPLHF.

This chain joins TRBV15 and TRBJ2-7; 7 bases align to TRBD1. Germline V gives CDR1 LNHNV, CDR2 YYDKDF (reference sequence). The V gene end was trimmed by 5 bases and the J gene end by 4 bases; junction bases not matched to a gene: 5. CDR3 length: 13 residues. CDR3 sequence: CATSPGTAYEQYF. For the CDR3, the DNA is TGTGCCACCAGCCCCGGGACAGCATACGAGCAGTACTTC.

This clone was seen only a few times. This chain links TRBV18 with TRBJ2-3; tentatively, D is TRBD2 (6 bases). Germline CDR1 and CDR2: KGHSH and LQKENI. This CDR3 region has 14 residues. V was pared by 3 bases and J by 6 bases, with 13 bases between. The CDR3 reads CASSPMEGVDTQYF. The CDR3 nucleotides read TGTGCCAGCTCACCTATGGAGGGAGTGGATACGCAGTATTTT.

The chain is built from TRBV27 and TRBJ2-7, with TRBD1 matching 7 bases. Per germline, CDR1 MNHEY and CDR2 SMNVEV (reference sequence). CDR3 length: 15 residues. V dropped 2 bases and J dropped 3; count of bases not matched to a gene: 7. The CDR3 here is CASSLVGQSFYEQYF. The CDR3 coding sequence is TGTGCCAGCAGTTTAGTGGGACAGTCTTTCTACGAGCAGTACTTC.

This chain connects TRBV7-2 to TRBJ2-5, with TRBD2 identical over 13 bases. The CDR3 is 16 residues long. V lost 5 bases to trimming and J lost 4 bases; unmatched junction nucleotides: 7. Germline CDR1 is SGHTA and CDR2 is FQGNSA. CDR3: CASSPWTSGRLETQYF. CDR3 coding DNA: TGTGCCAGCAGCCCGTGGACTAGCGGGAGACTAGAGACCCAGTACTTC. Supplemented by reference TRBV7-2 and TRBJ2-5, the full variable domain reads GAGVSQSPSNKVTEKGKDVELRCDPISGHTALYWYRQSLGQGLEFLIYFQGNSAPDKSGLPSDRFSAERTGGSVSTLTIQRTQQEDSAVYLCASSPWTSGRLETQYFGPGTRLLVL.

The chain links TRBV27 to TRBJ2-5; perhaps TRBD1 as D (6 bases). The length of the CDR3 is 16 residues. Looked up from germline, CDR1 is MNHEY and CDR2 is SMNVEV (reference sequence). Trimming cost V 0 bases and J 1 base, with 12 bases left between them. The CDR3 loop reads CASSLSQTGTQETQYF. In DNA, the CDR3 is TGTGCCAGCAGTTTATCCCAAACAGGGACCCAAGAGACCCAGTACTTC.